The 18 T cell receptor beta chains below come from one sample, sequenced in a study of blood T cell repertoires in COVID-19 (dated by TCRdb to 2020 to 2022). Library preparation employed the immunoSEQ multiplex PCR assay. TCRdb provides this immuneACCESS table in a form limited to in-frame rearrangements. Some clones are lacking; in checked studies, under half of them reflect an unresolved V gene, and why the rest are absent is not known. This sample is represented by about 230,000 clones; 70% to 90% of them were singletons. The top ten clonotypes cover just under 1% of the sample. Material for sequencing was peripheral blood. These receptor sequences come from a man in his forties or fifties with acute or convalescent COVID-19.

This rearrangement joins TRBV19 to TRBJ2-2; possibly TRBD1 for D (6 bases). The CDR3 spans 13 residues. Germline V gene data show CDR1 as LNHDA and CDR2 as SQIVND (reference sequence). Trimming removed 3 bases from V and 12 bases from J, with 14 bases in between. The CDR3 protein is CASSIIRGAKLFF. The CDR3 bases are TGTGCCAGTAGTATTATCAGGGGCGCGAAGCTGTTTTTT.

This chain links TRBV6-2 or TRBV6-3 with TRBJ1-1; TRBD1 matches 7 bases. In germline, CDR1 is MNHEY, CDR2 SVGEGT. The CDR3 extends over 18 amino acids. V lost 2 bases to trimming and J lost 5 bases; unmatched junction nucleotides: 17. The CDR3 sequence is CASSYPSLLTGWETEAFF. DNA of the CDR3: TGTGCCAGCAGTTACCCCTCCCTTTTGACAGGGTGGGAAACTGAAGCTTTCTTT.

The chain links TRBV4-2 to TRBJ2-7; the match to TRBD1 covers 9 bases. Per the germline V gene, CDR1 is LGHNA and CDR2 is YNFKEQ. This CDR3 region has 15 residues. Trimming at V came to 1 base and at J to 5 bases, leaving 6 bases not matched to a gene. CDR3 region: CASSQGEDRGNEQYF. The DNA of the CDR3 is TGTGCCAGCAGCCAAGGAGAGGACAGGGGCAACGAGCAGTACTTC.

This chain connects TRBV2 to TRBJ2-3; D may be TRBD2 (6 bases). CDR1 SNHLY and CDR2 FYNNEI come from the germline V gene. The CDR3 is 15 amino acids. V was pared by 3 bases and J by 1 base, with 11 bases between. The CDR3 DNA reads TGTGCCAGCAGTGATTCTAGCGCGGGCACAGATACGCAGTATTTT. This sequence encodes CASSDSSAGTDTQYF. The full variable domain, completed using reference TRBV2 and TRBJ2-3, is EPEVTQTPSHQVTQMGQEVILRCVPISNHLYFYWYRQILGQKVEFLVSFYNNEISEKSEIFDDQFSVERPDGSNFTLKIRSTKLEDSAMYFCASSDSSAGTDTQYFGPGTRLTVL.

CDR3 coding DNA: TGCAGTGCTCTGTCGAGGGATGAGCAGTTCTTC. It translates to CSALSRDEQFF. The chain recombines TRBV20-1 with TRBJ2-1; TRBD2 is a possible D gene (5 bases). Per the germline V gene, CDR1 is DFQATT and CDR2 is SNEGSKA (reference sequence). This CDR3 is 11 amino acids long. V was pared by 5 bases and J by 8 bases, with 10 bases between.

This chain joins TRBV27 and TRBJ1-5; D not certain. The V gene lost 2 bases and the J gene lost 9 bases, with 14 bases spanning the gap. This CDR3 is built from 14 residues. In germline, CDR1 is MNHEY, CDR2 SMNVEV (reference sequence). CDR3 sequence reads: CASSLREGLTPQHF. CDR3 bases: TGTGCCAGCAGTTTACGGGAGGGATTGACGCCCCAGCATTTT.

The chain has TRBV28 and TRBJ1-5; the D is unclear. The length of the CDR3 is 20 residues. The V end lost 6 bases, the J end lost 0 bases, and 27 bases lay between the germline ends. Germline V gene data show CDR1 as MDHEN and CDR2 as SYDVKM. The CDR3 spells CASSQERGSEIFFSNQPQHF. The CDR3 bases are TGTGCCAGCAGCCAGGAACGGGGTTCCGAAATTTTCTTTAGCAATCAGCCCCAGCATTTT.

The V call is TRBV2, the J call TRBJ2-6, with D possibly matching TRBD1 (5 bases). With 5 bases removed from V and 2 bases from J, the gap between germline ends came to 10 bases. The CDR3 is 15 amino acids. Germline V gives CDR1 SNHLY, CDR2 FYNNEI. CDR3 residues: CASSSRVPGANVLTF. CDR3 nucleotide sequence: TGTGCCAGCAGTTCCAGGGTCCCTGGGGCCAACGTCCTGACTTTC.

This clone was found once. The gene calls are TRBV6-5 and TRBJ2-3; TRBD2 aligns across 7 bases. This CDR3 has 15 amino acids. V shed 2 bases and J 4 bases; nucleotides not matched to a gene: 6. CDR1 is MNHEY and CDR2 is SVGAGI in the germline V gene. The CDR3, as DNA: TGTGCCAGCAGTTACATCAGCGGGGTGTCAGATACGCAGTATTTT. Protein: CASSYISGVSDTQYF.

This rearrangement joins TRBV2 to TRBJ1-6; D uncertain. V was clipped by 7 bases and J by 5 bases, with 18 bases between them. Per germline, CDR1 SNHLY and CDR2 FYNNEI. This CDR3 has 16 residues. The CDR3: CASIAQRSQNNSPLHF. CDR3 bases: TGTGCCAGCATTGCGCAGCGCTCCCAAAATAATTCACCCCTCCACTTT.

The chain uses TRBV11-2 and TRBJ2-5; D is perhaps TRBD1 (5 bases). V was trimmed by 5 bases and J by 4 bases, leaving 20 bases between them. CDR3 length: 16 amino acids. Germline assignment: CDR1 SGHAT and CDR2 FQNNGV. CDR3 sequence (DNA): TGTGCCAGCAGCCATCTAGGGGCATTAGGTATAGAGACCCAGTACTTC. Residues: CASSHLGALGIETQYF. Full variable domain (remainder filled in from reference TRBV11-2 and TRBJ2-5): EAGVAQSPRYKIIEKRQSVAFWCNPISGHATLYWYQQILGQGPKLLIQFQNNGVVDDSQLPKDRFSAERLKGVDSTLKIQPAKLEDSAVYLCASSHLGALGIETQYFGPGTRLLVL.

This clone turned up a few times. The chain links TRBV3-1 (or the pseudogene TRBV3-2) to TRBJ1-3, with D unclear. This CDR3 is built from 12 residues. The germline V gene has CDR1 LGHDT and CDR2 YNNKEL (reference sequence). V was trimmed by 3 bases and J by 14 bases, leaving 14 bases between them. The CDR3 is CASSQRAPILYF. The CDR3 DNA reads as TGTGCCAGCAGCCAGAGGGCTCCCATACTATATTTT.

This chain links TRBV5-1 with TRBJ2-3; D is perhaps TRBD2 (5 bases). The ends were cut back, 4 bases at V and 2 bases at J, with 17 bases in the middle. The CDR3 loop spans 16 amino acids. Germline V lookup: CDR1 SGHRS, CDR2 YFSETQ. CDR3 region: CASSPSDFHSTDTQYF. The CDR3 coding sequence is TGCGCCAGCAGCCCTTCGGACTTCCACTCCACAGATACGCAGTATTTT.

The rearrangement links TRBV27 to TRBJ2-1; TRBD2 matches at 8 bases. Trimming took 3 bases from V and 4 from J; bases not matched to a gene: 5. The CDR3 is made up of 15 amino acids. Germline loops: CDR1 MNHEY, CDR2 SMNVEV (reference sequence). The CDR3 protein is CASSFLGGEYNEQFF. DNA of the CDR3: TGTGCCAGCAGTTTCCTCGGGGGGGAATACAATGAGCAGTTCTTC.

Comments on this clone: The same CDR3 arises from other DNA sequences in this sample as well. This CDR3 reads CASSLGPGNTEAFF. CDR3 nucleotide sequence: TGCGCCAGCAGCTTGGGACCGGGGAACACTGAAGCTTTCTTT. This chain uses TRBV5-1 with TRBJ1-1; the D is unclear. V lost 0 bases and J lost 1, with 7 bases in between. Germline V gives CDR1 SGHRS, CDR2 YFSETQ. This CDR3 comprises 14 residues.

The gene calls are TRBV10-3 and TRBJ1-1, with 9 bases that match TRBD1. The J segment lost 10 bases and the V segment lost 0 bases, leaving 9 bases of the junction unmatched. Germline lookup yields CDR1 ENHRY and CDR2 SYGVKD. The CDR3 consists of 15 residues. CDR3 residues: CAISESAGGQGRAFF. CDR3 bases: TGTGCCATCAGTGAGTCCGCCGGAGGACAGGGGCGAGCTTTCTTT.

This clone was picked up one time. The V gene is TRBV18, the J gene TRBJ1-6, with 9 nucleotides matching TRBD1. The germline CDR1 and CDR2 sequences are KGHSH and LQKENI. V gave up 1 base and J gave up 7 bases; unmatched junction bases: 2. The CDR3 extends over 15 amino acids. The DNA for the CDR3 is TGTGCCAGCTCACCACAAGGACAGGGGAATTCACCCCTCCACTTT. Amino acid sequence: CASSPQGQGNSPLHF.

The rearrangement uses TRBV18 and TRBJ2-7; perhaps TRBD2 as D (5 bases). V gave up 3 bases and J gave up 5 bases, with 17 bases separating them. The length of the CDR3 is 15 residues. CDR1 is KGHSH, CDR2 LQKENI, per germline. CDR3 sequence (DNA): TGTGCCAGCTCACCGCCTAGCAAATCTTTGGACGAGCAGTACTTC. Its translation is CASSPPSKSLDEQYF.